The 6 T cell receptor beta chains below come from one sample, sequenced in a study of chemoradiotherapy in HPV16-positive cancers. Method: immunoSEQ multiplex PCR; TCRdb's copy keeps in-frame clones and lacks some. The data hold 5,000 or so clones, with 90% to 95% observed a single time. The material was obtained from a patient who underwent chemoradiotherapy. The source of these receptors is a human donor with HPV-associated anogenital cancer.

The chain recombines TRBV19 with TRBJ2-1; D unresolved. Germline V gives CDR1 LNHDA, CDR2 SQIVND (reference sequence). This CDR3 comprises 15 residues. V was trimmed by 7 bases and J by 0 bases, leaving 13 bases between them. The CDR3 spells CASTVGPSSYNEQFF. The CDR3 region has the DNA TGTGCCAGTACCGTGGGCCCTAGCTCCTACAATGAGCAGTTCTTC.

The chain employs TRBV20-1 and TRBJ1-1, with unresolved D. CDR1 is DFQATT and CDR2 is SNEGSKA in the germline V gene (reference sequence). The CDR3 contains 9 residues. Trimming cost V 0 bases and J 8 bases, with 1 base left between them. The DNA for the CDR3 is TGCAGTGCTAGAGAGGAAGCTTTCTTT. This encodes CSAREEAFF.

The rearrangement joins TRBV5-1 to TRBJ1-2; D is unclear. In germline, CDR1 is SGHRS, CDR2 YFSETQ. CDR3 length: 14 amino acids. V lost 1 base and J 5 bases, leaving 12 bases between the germline ends. As DNA, the CDR3 is TGCGCCAGCAGCTTGCCGTCGGCCGGATATGGCTACACCTTC. This encodes CASSLPSAGYGYTF.

V and J are TRBV19 and TRBJ2-6; D ambiguous. Germline lookup yields CDR1 LNHDA and CDR2 SQIVND (reference sequence). V shed 3 bases and J shed 0 bases, with 9 bases lying between them. The CDR3 covers 16 residues. In nucleotides, the CDR3 is TGTGCCAGTAGTATGCTATACTACTCTGGGGCCAACGTCCTGACTTTC. Translating gives CASSMLYYSGANVLTF. Based on the CDR3 plus reference TRBV19 and TRBJ2-6, the full variable domain is DGGITQSPKYLFRKEGQNVTLSCEQNLNHDAMYWYRQDPGQGLRLIYYSQIVNDFQKGDIAEGYSVSREKKESFPLTVTSAQKNPTAFYLCASSMLYYSGANVLTFGAGSRLTVL.

The J gene is TRBJ2-7, the V gene TRBV5-5; 9 bases match TRBD1. The junction had 14 bases not matched to a gene; V was cut back by 5 bases and J by 11 bases. The CDR3 runs 14 residues. CDR1 is SGHKS and CDR2 is YYEKEE in the germline V gene (reference sequence). The CDR3 sequence is CASSLVMGQGKEYF. The CDR3 DNA sequence: TGTGCCAGCAGTTTAGTTATGGGACAGGGAAAGGAGTACTTC.

J is TRBJ2-7 and V is TRBV4-2; the match to TRBD2 covers 10 bases. Germline V gene sequence: CDR1 LGHNA, CDR2 YNFKEQ. V was clipped by 0 bases and J by 4 bases; unmatched bases: 3. The CDR3 runs 15 residues. Here the CDR3 DNA reads TGTGCCAGCAGCCAAGATGAGACTAGCGGGTACGAGCAGTACTTC. Protein sequence: CASSQDETSGYEQYF.